This T cell receptor (beta chain) is drawn from a study of CD8+CD57+ T cells in acquired aplastic anemia. As for the study in general: Average DNA yield from sorted CD4+ and CD8+ cells was 3.2 ug. Read counts for CD4+ cells (from healthy donors) averaged about 10.8 million.

Trimming left V 3 bases short and J 5 bases short, with 8 bases between. The CDR3 has 14 amino acids. The germline CDR1 and CDR2 sequences are MGHDK and SYGVNS. Findings of the study overall: No significant patient-versus-control difference appeared in CD8+ Simpson's diversity.

For CDR3 and TCR beta VDJ profiling, genomic DNA was the template used. One entry per CDR3 protein results from TCRdb running MiXCR on the reads. The data show about 180,000 distinct CDR3 sequences, with around 45% seen just once and 2.5% to 3.5% held by the top ten. This clonotype was seen a few times. Antigen: not known. Sequenced sample: sorted CD4+, CD8+, or CD8+CD57+ T cells (not recorded which) from PBMCs. The clonotype was recovered from a human donor in good health. The chain links TRBV25-1 to TRBJ1-6, with a weak D call TRBD1 (6 bases). CDR3 protein: CASSEGGDNSPLHF. CDR3 nucleotides: TGTGCCAGCAGTGAGGGGGGCGATAATTCACCCCTCCACTTT.